This T cell receptor (beta chain) was observed in a study of technical replicates of blood from a few donors. The table came from immunoSEQ multiplex PCR; TCRdb's copy has only in-frame clones and leaves some out. The sample lists 60,000 to 85,000 clones; about 91% were seen once. Germline V gene data show CDR1 as MNHNY and CDR2 as SVGAGI (reference sequence). V trimming: 6 bases; J trimming: 3 bases; junction bases outside the gene matches: 1. The CDR3 runs to 12 residues. Specimen: T cells isolated from PBMCs. V is TRBV6-6 and J is TRBJ2-7, with 8 bases identical to TRBD1. The receptor comes from a human donor in good health. The CDR3 region is CASRQGDYEQYF. The CDR3 DNA follows: TGTGCCAGCAGACAGGGGGACTACGAGCAGTACTTC.